These 14 T cell receptor beta chains were sequenced from one sample in a study of cytomegalovirus exposure and HLA in healthy donors. Both 60 Vbeta primers and 13 Jbeta primers went into the PCR. Sequencing was performed with immunoSEQ multiplex PCR; in TCRdb, only in-frame clones are kept and a portion is missing. The data contain around 130,000 clones, about 82% of them seen just once; the ten biggest clones take up 4.5% to 5.5%. Specimen: PBMCs. The source of these receptors is a man aged 30 to 45 in good health and CMV-seronegative.

The chain links TRBV7-2 to TRBJ2-1; 10 bases fit TRBD1. V shed 3 bases and J 0 bases; nucleotides not matched to a gene: 2. The CDR3 totals 16 residues. CDR1 and CDR2 (germline): SGHTA, FQGNSA. CDR3: CASSFWDRGSYNEQFF. In DNA, the CDR3 is TGTGCCAGCAGCTTTTGGGACAGGGGCTCCTACAATGAGCAGTTCTTC.

This chain joins TRBV29-1 and TRBJ1-4, with a possible D match to TRBD1 (5 bases). This CDR3 has 14 residues. V lost 7 bases, J lost 2 bases, and 14 bases lay in between. Germline loops: CDR1 SQVTM, CDR2 ANQGSEA. The CDR3 here is CSAGTGTTNEKLFF. CDR3 nucleotide sequence: TGCAGCGCTGGTACAGGAACGACTAATGAAAAACTGTTTTTT.

This clone was found once. V gene TRBV2 combines with J gene TRBJ2-1; D unresolved. Germline V gives CDR1 SNHLY, CDR2 FYNNEI. V dropped 1 base and J dropped 10 bases, with 14 bases sitting between them. The CDR3 contains 14 residues. As DNA, the CDR3 is TGTGCCAGCAGTGAAGTAGGAGCCGTCGGGGAGCAGTTCTTC. It specifies CASSEVGAVGEQFF.

V is TRBV19 and J is TRBJ2-7, with D possibly TRBD1 on 7 matching bases. Trimming stripped 5 bases from V and 3 bases from J, with 23 bases between. Germline CDR1 LNHDA, CDR2 SQIVND (reference sequence). This CDR3 contains 17 residues. For the CDR3, the DNA is TGTGCCAGTAGTTCGGCAGGGGGACTCGACCACTTCTACGAGCAGTACTTC. This codes for CASSSAGGLDHFYEQYF.

This chain connects TRBV5-8 to TRBJ1-2; TRBD1 matches 7 bases. Germline loops: CDR1 SGHTS, CDR2 YDEGEE. V gave up 1 base and J gave up 2 bases; unmatched junction bases: 2. This CDR3 has 14 amino acids. CDR3 loop: CASSLRQGNYGYTF. CDR3 coding DNA: TGTGCCAGCAGCTTGAGACAGGGAAACTATGGCTACACCTTC.

The V gene is TRBV5-4, the J gene TRBJ2-5; maybe TRBD2 (7 bases). The CDR3 is 13 amino acids. Germline values: CDR1 SGHNT, CDR2 YYREEE (reference sequence). V lost 4 bases, J lost 5 bases, and 12 bases lay in between. CDR3 nucleotide sequence: TGTGCCAGCAGCGGGGGGGGCAGGGAGACCCAGTACTTC. Its protein is CASSGGGRETQYF.

Points on this clone: Since no conserved phenylalanine or tryptophan closes the CDR3, a read error is the likely cause. Because the CDR3's place on the DNA is in doubt, the DNA is left out and the CDR3 is given as listed by TCRdb. V usage is TRBV5-1 and J usage is TRBJ1-1. The CDR3 adds up to 11 amino acids, both ends counted. Germline V gene sequence: CDR1 SGHRS, CDR2 YFSETQ. The CDR3 sequence is CASSLGERRDG.

The chain recombines TRBV19 with TRBJ2-6; D is perhaps TRBD1 (6 bases). The germline V and J ends were trimmed by 6 bases and 4 bases, with 19 bases remaining between them. The CDR3 has 17 residues. CDR1 and CDR2 from the germline V gene are LNHDA and SQIVND (reference sequence). The CDR3 spells CASSRDTALSGANVLTF. CDR3 DNA sequence: TGTGCCAGTAGCCGGGACACCGCCCTCTCCGGGGCCAACGTCCTGACTTTC. Full variable domain (rest looked up from reference TRBV19 and TRBJ2-6): DGGITQSPKYLFRKEGQNVTLSCEQNLNHDAMYWYRQDPGQGLRLIYYSQIVNDFQKGDIAEGYSVSREKKESFPLTVTSAQKNPTAFYLCASSRDTALSGANVLTFGAGSRLTVL.

V gene TRBV2 combines with J gene TRBJ1-2; D gene uncertain. Trimming removed 7 bases at V and 4 bases at J, with 16 bases between. The germline V gene encodes CDR1 SNHLY and CDR2 FYNNEI. There are 14 residues in the CDR3. CDR3 amino acids: CASTPSQVLYGYTF. Written as DNA, the CDR3 is TGTGCCAGCACCCCATCCCAGGTTCTCTATGGCTACACCTTC.

In nucleotides, the CDR3 is TGTGCCAGCAGCTTTCCCCAGACTAGCGGGAGCTCTTCGGACACCGGGGAGCTGTTTTTT. Translation gives CASSFPQTSGSSSDTGELFF. The genes are TRBV2 and TRBJ2-2, with 12 bases that match TRBD2. V dropped 6 bases and J dropped 3; count of bases not matched to a gene: 17. The CDR3 loop spans 20 amino acids. CDR1 and CDR2 (germline): SNHLY, FYNNEI.

This chain joins TRBV19 and TRBJ2-5, with D maybe TRBD1 (5 bases). Germline V gene lookup returns CDR1 LNHDA and CDR2 SQIVND (reference sequence). The CDR3 length is 14 residues. The V end was cut by 3 bases, the J end by 4 bases, with 12 bases between. The CDR3 loop reads CASSIAGRGETQYF. Here the CDR3 DNA reads TGTGCCAGTAGTATTGCAGGGCGAGGAGAGACCCAGTACTTC.

The V and J genes are TRBV27 and TRBJ1-1; D call uncertain. Germline CDR1 MNHEY, CDR2 SMNVEV (reference sequence). The V and J ends lost 3 bases and 1 base respectively, with 6 bases between them. This CDR3 is 13 amino acids long. CDR3 in amino acids: CASSFSRNTEAFF. CDR3 in DNA: TGTGCCAGCAGTTTCTCCAGGAACACTGAAGCTTTCTTT.

The chain has TRBV30 and TRBJ2-7; 14 bases line up with TRBD2. The trim removed 3 bases at V and 0 bases at J, leaving 13 bases unmatched. The germline gives CDR1 GTSNPN, CDR2 SVGIG (reference sequence). This CDR3 has 19 amino acids. Here the CDR3 DNA reads TGTGCCTGGAGACCACAGAGGACTAGCGGGAGGCCGGCCTCCTACGAGCAGTACTTC. This translates into CAWRPQRTSGRPASYEQYF.

The CDR3 DNA sequence: TGTGCCAGCAGCCGCATACCGGGACAAATCTACGAGCAGTACTTC. Its translation: CASSRIPGQIYEQYF. V gene TRBV7-6 combines with J gene TRBJ2-7; D is perhaps TRBD1 (6 bases). Per germline, CDR1 SGHVS and CDR2 FNYEAQ. The V end was cut by 5 bases, the J end by 3 bases, with 17 bases between. The CDR3 runs to 15 residues.